These T cell receptor beta chains were read from a single sample in a study of graft-versus-host responses after intestinal transplantation. TCRdb's table, derived via immunoSEQ multiplex PCR, lists solely in-frame clones and lacks some. This sample carries tens of thousands of clones, around 92% of them seen once, and the ten largest clones take over 0.095%. For these receptors, no antigen is known. The starting material was unstimulated CD4+ T cells sorted from spleen or lymph node cells, obtained before intestinal transplant. The receptors derive from a human donor who received an intestinal transplant. CDR3s include the opening cysteine and the closing phenylalanine or tryptophan. D genes are given only for firm matches.

D	V	J	CDR3
.	TRBV6-5	TRBJ1-2	CASSYSSLPGGYTF
.	TRBV9	TRBJ2-3	CASSVVSRNTDTQYF
.	TRBV30	TRBJ1-3	CAWRLGPGNTIYF
.	TRBV19	TRBJ2-3	CATLAGSSSTDTQYF
TRBD1	TRBV7-6	TRBJ2-1	CASSIGQVSYNEQFF
.	TRBV6-1	TRBJ1-6	CASSVASGALHF
.	TRBV4-3	TRBJ1-2	CASSQTWRREGGYTF
.	TRBV6-1	TRBJ2-3	CASSGRVASTDTQYF
TRBD2	TRBV4-1	TRBJ2-3	CASSRSGLAASTDTQYF
.	TRBV7-2	TRBJ1-4	CASSLDRDEKLFF
TRBD1	TRBV5-1	TRBJ2-1	CASRKGQNSYNEQFF
.	TRBV11-3	TRBJ1-1	CASSLAGENTEAFF
TRBD2	TRBV7-2	TRBJ2-7	CASSLVLAGANSYEQYF
.	TRBV2	.	CASSESFLGYEQYF
TRBD1	TRBV10-3	TRBJ1-2	CAISESGTGPYGCTF
TRBD2	TRBV5-1	TRBJ2-1	CASSRGLAGGALNEQFF
TRBD2	TRBV10-3	TRBJ2-2	CAISSTSGATGELFF
.	TRBV10-1	TRBJ1-1	CASSGQGITEAFF
TRBD1	TRBV5-6	TRBJ1-2	CASSFGQGDGYTF
TRBD1	TRBV7-9	TRBJ2-7	CASSSRRRDRGYEQYF
TRBD1	TRBV12-5	TRBJ2-2	CASGLGPGTENTGELFF
TRBD1	TRBV30	TRBJ1-2	CASMTGVGYGYTF
TRBD1	TRBV5-1	TRBJ1-4	CASSIRDSSNEKLFF
.	TRBV7-2	TRBJ2-3	CASSLRGTGTDTQYF
.	TRBV15	TRBJ1-2	CATSRGAQGYGYTF
.	TRBV30	TRBJ1-1	CAWSVLEREAFF
.	TRBV19	TRBJ1-1	CASRPGIWTEAFF
TRBD1	TRBV29-1	TRBJ1-5	CSVRQGDDQPQHF
.	TRBV6-5	TRBJ2-7	CASTGSREQYF
.	TRBV12-5	TRBJ2-1	CASGLSQGFGQFF
.	TRBV15	TRBJ1-1	CATSRQGWDTEAFF
.	TRBV6-6	TRBJ1-1	CASAGWGGTEAFF
.	TRBV5-6	TRBJ2-2	CASTSNPGETGELFF
.	TRBV9	TRBJ1-6	CASSGSGGNSPLHF
TRBD1	TRBV9	TRBJ1-1	CASSAQGQGNTEAFF
TRBD1	TRBV5-1	TRBJ1-2	CASSLGQGALVF
TRBD1	TRBV2	TRBJ2-3	CASARDRATDTQYF
.	TRBV27	TRBJ1-1	CASRGTGTEAFF